One TCR beta chain is described in this entry. These data originate in a study of blood T cell repertoires in COVID-19. The table came from immunoSEQ multiplex PCR; TCRdb's copy has only in-frame clones and leaves some out. This sample has roughly 68,000 clones, with roughly 91% found just once. The CDR3 sequence is 15 residues long. The germline V gene encodes CDR1 LNHDA and CDR2 SQIVND (reference sequence). V lost 1 base to trimming and J lost 1 base, with 8 bases between them. Those enrolled, adults aged roughly 18 to 90 years, came from about two dozen US areas. Two consecutive negative NP/OP PCR tests, clearance, or resolved symptoms defined Cohort 3 recovery.

The sample taken for sequencing was PBMCs or T cells enriched from blood (not recorded which). This rearrangement joins TRBV19 to TRBJ1-5; the D is unclear. This clonotype was obtained from a middle-aged woman who had recovered from COVID-19. The CDR3 here is CASSIGRRSNQPQHF. DNA of the CDR3: TGTGCCAGTAGTATAGGGCGGCGGAGCAATCAGCCCCAGCATTTT. The full variable domain, completed using reference TRBV19 and TRBJ1-5, is DGGITQSPKYLFRKEGQNVTLSCEQNLNHDAMYWYRQDPGQGLRLIYYSQIVNDFQKGDIAEGYSVSREKKESFPLTVTSAQKNPTAFYLCASSIGRRSNQPQHFGDGTRLSIL.